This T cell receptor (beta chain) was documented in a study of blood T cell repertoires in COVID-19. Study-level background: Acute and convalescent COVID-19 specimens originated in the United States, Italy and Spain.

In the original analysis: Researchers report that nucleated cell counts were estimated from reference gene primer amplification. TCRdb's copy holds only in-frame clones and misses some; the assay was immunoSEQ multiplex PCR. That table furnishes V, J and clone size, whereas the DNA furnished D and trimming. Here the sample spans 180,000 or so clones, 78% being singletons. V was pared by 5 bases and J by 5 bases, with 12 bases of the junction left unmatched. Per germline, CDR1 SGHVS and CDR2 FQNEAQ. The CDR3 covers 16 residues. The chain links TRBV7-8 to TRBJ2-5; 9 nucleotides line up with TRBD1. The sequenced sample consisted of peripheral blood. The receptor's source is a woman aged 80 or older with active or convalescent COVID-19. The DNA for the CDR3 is TGTGCCAGCAGCGGGGGGGACAGGGTGGTCGGCGAGACCCAGTACTTC. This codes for CASSGGDRVVGETQYF.